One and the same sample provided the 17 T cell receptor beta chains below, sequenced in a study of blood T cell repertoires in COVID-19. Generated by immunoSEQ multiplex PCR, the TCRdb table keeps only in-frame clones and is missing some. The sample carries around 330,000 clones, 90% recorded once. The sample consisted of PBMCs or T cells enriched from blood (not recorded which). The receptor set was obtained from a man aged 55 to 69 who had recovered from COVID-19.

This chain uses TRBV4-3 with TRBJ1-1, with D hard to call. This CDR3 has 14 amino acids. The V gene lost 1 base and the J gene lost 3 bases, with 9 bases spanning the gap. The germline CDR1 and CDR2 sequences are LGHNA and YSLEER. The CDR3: CASSQGPIDTEAFF. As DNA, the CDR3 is TGCGCCAGCAGCCAAGGGCCGATCGACACTGAAGCTTTCTTT.

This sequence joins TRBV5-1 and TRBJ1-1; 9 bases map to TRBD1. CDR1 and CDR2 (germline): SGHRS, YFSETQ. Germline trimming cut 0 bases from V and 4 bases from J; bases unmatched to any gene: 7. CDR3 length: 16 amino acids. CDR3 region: CASSLAGQGPGTEAFF. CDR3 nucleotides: TGCGCCAGCAGCTTGGCGGGACAGGGTCCGGGCACTGAAGCTTTCTTT. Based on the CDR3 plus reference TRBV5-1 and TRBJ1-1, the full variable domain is KAGVTQTPRYLIKTRGQQVTLSCSPISGHRSVSWYQQTPGQGLQFLFEYFSETQRNKGNFPGRFSGRQFSNSRSEMNVSTLELGDSALYLCASSLAGQGPGTEAFFGQGTRLTVV.

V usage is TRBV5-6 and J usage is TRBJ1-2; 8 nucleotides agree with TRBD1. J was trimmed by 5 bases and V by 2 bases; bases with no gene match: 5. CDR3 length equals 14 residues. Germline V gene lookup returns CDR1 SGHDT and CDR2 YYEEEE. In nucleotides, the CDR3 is TGTGCCAGCAGCTTCAGGGGGCTTGATTATGGCTACACCTTC. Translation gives CASSFRGLDYGYTF.

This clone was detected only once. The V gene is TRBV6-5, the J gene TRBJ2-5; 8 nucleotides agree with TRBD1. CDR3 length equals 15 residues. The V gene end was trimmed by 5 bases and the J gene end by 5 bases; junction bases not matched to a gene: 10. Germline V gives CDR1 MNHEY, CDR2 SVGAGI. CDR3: CASSPGQGARETQYF. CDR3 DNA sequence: TGTGCCAGCAGTCCTGGACAGGGTGCGAGGGAGACCCAGTACTTC.

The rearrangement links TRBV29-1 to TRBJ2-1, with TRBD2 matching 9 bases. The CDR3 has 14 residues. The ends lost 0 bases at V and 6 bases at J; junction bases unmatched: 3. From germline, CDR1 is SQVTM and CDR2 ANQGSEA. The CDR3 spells CSVEEPGLANEQFF. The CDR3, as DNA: TGCAGCGTTGAAGAGCCGGGACTAGCCAATGAGCAGTTCTTC.

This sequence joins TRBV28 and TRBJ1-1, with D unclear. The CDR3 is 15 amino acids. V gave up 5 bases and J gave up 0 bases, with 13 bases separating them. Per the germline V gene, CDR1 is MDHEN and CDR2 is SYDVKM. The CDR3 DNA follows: TGTGCCAGCAGTCCCCAGGTTTTAATGAACACTGAAGCTTTCTTT. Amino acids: CASSPQVLMNTEAFF.

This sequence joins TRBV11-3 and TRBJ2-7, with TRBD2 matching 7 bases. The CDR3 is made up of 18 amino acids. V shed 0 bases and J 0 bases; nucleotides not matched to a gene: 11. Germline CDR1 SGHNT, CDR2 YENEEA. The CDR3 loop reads CASSLDSIGGTNSYEQYF. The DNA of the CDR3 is TGTGCCAGCAGCTTAGATAGTATTGGTGGGACTAACTCCTACGAGCAGTACTTC.

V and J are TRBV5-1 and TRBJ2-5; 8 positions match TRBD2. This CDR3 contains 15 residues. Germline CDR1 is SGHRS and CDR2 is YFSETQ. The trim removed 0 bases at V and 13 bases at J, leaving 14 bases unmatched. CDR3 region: CASSLGRGSGEVPYF. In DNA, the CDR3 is TGCGCCAGCAGCTTGGGACGTGGTAGCGGGGAGGTCCCGTACTTC.

CDR3 coding DNA: TGTGCCAGCAGCTTCTCCGGACAGGGGAGTTCACCCCTCCACTTT. The encoded protein is CASSFSGQGSSPLHF. The V gene is TRBV11-2, the J gene TRBJ1-6; 9 nucleotides match TRBD1. This CDR3 region has 15 residues. Germline CDR1 reads SGHAT; CDR2 reads FQNNGV. The J segment lost 9 bases and the V segment lost 3 bases, leaving 6 bases of the junction unmatched.

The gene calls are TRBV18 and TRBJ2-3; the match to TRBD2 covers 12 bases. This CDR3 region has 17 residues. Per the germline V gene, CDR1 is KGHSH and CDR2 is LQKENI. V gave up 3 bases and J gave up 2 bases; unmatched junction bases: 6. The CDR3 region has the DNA TGTGCCAGCTCACCCCCGGGACTAGCGGGCTACACAGATACGCAGTATTTT. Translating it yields CASSPPGLAGYTDTQYF.

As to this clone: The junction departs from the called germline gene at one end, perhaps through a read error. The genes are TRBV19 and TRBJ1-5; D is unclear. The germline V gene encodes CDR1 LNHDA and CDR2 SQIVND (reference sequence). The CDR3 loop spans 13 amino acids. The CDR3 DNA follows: TGTGCCAGTCGTATGGTAGAGTCTCAGCCCCAGCATTTT. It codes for CASRMVESQPQHF.

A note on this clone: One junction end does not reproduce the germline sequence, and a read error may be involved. DNA for the CDR3: TGCGCCAGCAGCCATGGGCCTTTGAATACTGAAGCTTTCTTT. Translation gives CASSHGPLNTEAFF. The chain carries TRBV4-1 and TRBJ1-1; D remains ambiguous. The V gene's germline CDR1 is MGHRA and CDR2 YSYEKL. This CDR3 region has 14 residues.

The CDR3 DNA reads as TGTGCCAGCAGCCAGCGGTGGGCTGAAGCTTTCTTT. It is translated as CASSQRWAEAFF. The chain combines TRBV7-9 with TRBJ1-1; D ambiguous. With 5 bases removed from V and 6 bases from J, the gap between germline ends came to 10 bases. The CDR3 contains 12 residues. Germline V gene sequence: CDR1 SEHNR, CDR2 FQNEAQ (reference sequence).

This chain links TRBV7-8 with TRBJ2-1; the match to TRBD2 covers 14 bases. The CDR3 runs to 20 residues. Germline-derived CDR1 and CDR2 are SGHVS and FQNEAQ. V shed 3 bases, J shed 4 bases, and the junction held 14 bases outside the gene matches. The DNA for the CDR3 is TGTGCCAGCAGCTTCCATAGGACTAGCGGGAGGTCCGCCGTATACAATGAGCAGTTCTTC. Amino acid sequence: CASSFHRTSGRSAVYNEQFF.

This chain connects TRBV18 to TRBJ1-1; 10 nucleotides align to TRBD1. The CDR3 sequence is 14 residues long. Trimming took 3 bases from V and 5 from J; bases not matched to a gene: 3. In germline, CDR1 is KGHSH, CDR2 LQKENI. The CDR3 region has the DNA TGTGCCAGCTCACCCGGGACAGGGGAGACTGAAGCTTTCTTT. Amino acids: CASSPGTGETEAFF.

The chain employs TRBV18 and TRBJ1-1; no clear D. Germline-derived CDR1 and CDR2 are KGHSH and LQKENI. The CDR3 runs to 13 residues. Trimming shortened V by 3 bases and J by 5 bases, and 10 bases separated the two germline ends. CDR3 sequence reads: CASSPTQATEAFF. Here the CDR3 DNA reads TGTGCCAGCTCACCCACGCAGGCAACTGAAGCTTTCTTT.

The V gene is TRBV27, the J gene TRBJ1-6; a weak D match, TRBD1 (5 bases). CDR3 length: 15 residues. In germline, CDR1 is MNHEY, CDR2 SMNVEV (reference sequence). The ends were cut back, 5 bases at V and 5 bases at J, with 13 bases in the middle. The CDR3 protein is CASSRGGVDNSPLHF. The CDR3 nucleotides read TGTGCCAGCAGTCGGGGGGGGGTTGATAATTCACCCCTCCACTTT.